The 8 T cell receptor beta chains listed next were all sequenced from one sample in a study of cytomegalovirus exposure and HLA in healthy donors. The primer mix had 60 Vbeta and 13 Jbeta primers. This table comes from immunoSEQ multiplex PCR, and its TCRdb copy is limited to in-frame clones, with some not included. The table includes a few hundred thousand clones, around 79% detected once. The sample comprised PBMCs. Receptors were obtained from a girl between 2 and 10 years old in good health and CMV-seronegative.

CDR3 sequence: CASSQGLGTGGTEAFF. Here the CDR3 DNA reads TGTGCCAGCAGCCAAGGGCTGGGGACAGGGGGGACTGAAGCTTTCTTT. The V call is TRBV14, the J call TRBJ1-1; 11 bases map to TRBD1. Germline V gives CDR1 SGHDN, CDR2 FVKESK. This CDR3 region has 16 residues. The V gene end was trimmed by 1 base and the J gene end by 5 bases; junction bases not matched to a gene: 6.

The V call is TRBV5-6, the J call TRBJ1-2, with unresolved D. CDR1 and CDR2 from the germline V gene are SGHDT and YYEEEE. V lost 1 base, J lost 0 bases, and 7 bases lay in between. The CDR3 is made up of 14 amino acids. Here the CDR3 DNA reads TGTGCCAGCAGCTTGTCCGGTTCTAACTATGGCTACACCTTC. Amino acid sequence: CASSLSGSNYGYTF.

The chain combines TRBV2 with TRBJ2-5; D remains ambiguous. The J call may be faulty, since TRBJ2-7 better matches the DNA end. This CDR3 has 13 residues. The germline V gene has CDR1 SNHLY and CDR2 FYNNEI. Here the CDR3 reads CASSVQDSYEQYF. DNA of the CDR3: TGTGCCAGCAGTGTGCAGGATTCCTACGAGCAGTACTTC.

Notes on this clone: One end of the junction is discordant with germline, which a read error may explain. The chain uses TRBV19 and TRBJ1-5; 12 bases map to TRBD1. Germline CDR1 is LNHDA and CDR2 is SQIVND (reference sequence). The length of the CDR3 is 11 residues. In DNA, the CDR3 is TGTGCCAGTAGTTCCGGGACAGGGGGCTTTTTT. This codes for CASSSGTGGFF.

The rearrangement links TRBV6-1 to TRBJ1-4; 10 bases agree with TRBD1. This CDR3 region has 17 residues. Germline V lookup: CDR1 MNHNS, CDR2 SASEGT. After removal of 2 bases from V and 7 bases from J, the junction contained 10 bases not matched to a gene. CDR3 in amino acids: CASSEILLDRGGEKLFF. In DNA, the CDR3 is TGTGCCAGCAGTGAAATTCTCCTGGACAGGGGGGGTGAAAAACTGTTTTTT.

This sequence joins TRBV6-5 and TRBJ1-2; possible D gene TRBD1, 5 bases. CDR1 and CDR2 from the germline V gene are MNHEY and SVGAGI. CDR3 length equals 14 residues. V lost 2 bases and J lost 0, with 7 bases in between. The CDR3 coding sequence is TGTGCCAGCAGTTACAGGGGAACTAACTATGGCTACACCTTC. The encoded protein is CASSYRGTNYGYTF.

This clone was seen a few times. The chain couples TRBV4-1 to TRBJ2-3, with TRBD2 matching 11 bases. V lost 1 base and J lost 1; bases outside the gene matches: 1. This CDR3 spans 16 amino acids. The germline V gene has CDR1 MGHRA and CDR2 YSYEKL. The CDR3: CASSQVLAGGTDTQYF. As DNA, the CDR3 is TGCGCCAGCAGCCAAGTACTAGCGGGAGGCACAGATACGCAGTATTTT.

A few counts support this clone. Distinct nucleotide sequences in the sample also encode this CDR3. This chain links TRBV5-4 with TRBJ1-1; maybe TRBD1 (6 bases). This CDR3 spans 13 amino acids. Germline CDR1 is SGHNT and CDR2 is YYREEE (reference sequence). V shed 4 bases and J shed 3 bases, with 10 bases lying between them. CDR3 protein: CASSLTGDTEAFF. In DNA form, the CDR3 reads TGTGCCAGCAGCCTGACAGGTGACACTGAAGCTTTCTTT. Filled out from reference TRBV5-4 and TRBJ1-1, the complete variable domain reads ETGVTQSPTHLIKTRGQQVTLRCSSQSGHNTVSWYQQALGQGPQFIFQYYREEENGRGNFPPRFSGLQFPNYSSELNVNALELDDSALYLCASSLTGDTEAFFGQGTRLTVV.